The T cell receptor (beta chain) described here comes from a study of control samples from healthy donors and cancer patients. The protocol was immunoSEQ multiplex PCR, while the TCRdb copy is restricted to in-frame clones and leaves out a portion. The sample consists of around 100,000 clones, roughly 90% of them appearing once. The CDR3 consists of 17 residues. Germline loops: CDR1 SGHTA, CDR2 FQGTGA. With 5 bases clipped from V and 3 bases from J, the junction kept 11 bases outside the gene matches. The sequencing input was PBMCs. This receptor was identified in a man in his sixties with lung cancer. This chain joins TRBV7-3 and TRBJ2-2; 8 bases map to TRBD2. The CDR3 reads CASSLFPGGQDTGELFF. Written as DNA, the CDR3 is TGTGCCAGCAGCCTCTTCCCGGGGGGGCAAGACACCGGGGAGCTGTTTTTT.